A selection of T cell receptor beta chains follows, all from one sample in a study of cytomegalovirus exposure and HLA in healthy donors. The data were produced by immunoSEQ multiplex PCR, yet TCRdb's version contains in-frame clones alone and is incomplete. Of tens of thousands of clones listed, around 90% are singletons. Sequencing was carried out using PBMCs. Receptor source: a woman in her twenties or thirties in good health and CMV-seronegative. Both conserved end residues are part of each CDR3. A D gene is named only where the DNA matches it firmly. Only some rows state a clone size, as once, few, many or a class for expanded clones.

TRBD2	TRBV5-1	NA	TRBJ2-3	CASTQPGLAGVSAQYF	TGCGCCAGCACCCAACCTGGACTAGCGGGAGTTTCGGCGCAGTATTTT
NA	TRBV6-1	once	TRBJ1-5	CASSAWDFSNQPQHF	TGTGCCAGCAGCGCGTGGGACTTTAGCAATCAGCCCCAGCATTTT
TRBD1	TRBV7-8	NA	TRBJ1-4	CASSLASGTANEKLFF	TGTGCCAGCAGCTTAGCTAGCGGGACAGCTAATGAAAAACTGTTTTTT
NA	TRBV11-2	NA	TRBJ2-2	CASSLDRGKSGELFF	TGTGCCAGCAGCTTAGATAGAGGGAAATCCGGGGAGCTGTTTTTT
NA	TRBV6-5	NA	TRBJ1-5	CASSYSPGGSNQPQHF	TGTGCCAGCAGTTACTCGCCGGGAGGGAGCAATCAGCCCCAGCATTTT
TRBD1	TRBV4-1	few	TRBJ2-7	CASSQAGTGADYEQYF	TGCGCCAGCAGCCAAGCCGGGACAGGGGCCGACTACGAGCAGTACTTC
TRBD2	TRBV29-1	NA	TRBJ2-7	CSVVWLADLYEQYF	TGCAGCGTTGTGTGGCTAGCGGACCTCTACGAGCAGTACTTC
NA	TRBV4-2	NA	TRBJ2-7	CASSQADRFEQYF	TGTGCCAGCAGCCAAGCAGACAGATTCGAGCAGTACTTC
TRBD1	TRBV6-4	NA	TRBJ2-2	CASRGQANTGELFF	TGTGCCAGCCGAGGACAGGCGAACACCGGGGAGCTGTTTTTT
NA	TRBV6-6	NA	TRBJ2-7	CASSPGRGFSYEQYF	TGTGCCAGCAGTCCGGGTCGGGGTTTCTCCTACGAGCAGTACTTC
TRBD2	TRBV5-1	NA	TRBJ2-7	CASSPGDASGGYEQYF	TGCGCCAGCAGCCCGGGGGACGCCTCGGGGGGCTACGAGCAGTACTTC
NA	TRBV13	NA	TRBJ1-1	CASSLATGGNTEAFF	TGTGCCAGCAGCTTAGCGACGGGGGGGAACACTGAAGCTTTCTTT
NA	TRBV28	NA	TRBJ2-7	CASSLAAREQYF	TGTGCCAGCAGTTTAGCGGCCCGCGAGCAGTACTTC
TRBD1	TRBV27	NA	TRBJ1-1	CASTGTVMNTEAFF	TGTGCCAGCACCGGGACAGTCATGAACACTGAAGCTTTCTTT
TRBD2	TRBV27	once	TRBJ2-3	CASSLYPSGPSTDTQYF	TGTGCCAGCAGTTTATATCCTAGCGGGCCCAGCACAGATACGCAGTATTTT
TRBD1	TRBV27	NA	TRBJ2-3	CASSVTGGGADTQYF	TGTGCCAGCAGCGTGACAGGGGGCGGCGCAGATACGCAGTATTTT
NA	TRBV27	NA	TRBJ2-5	CASSSPQGIGLETQYF	TGTGCCAGCAGTTCGCCACAGGGAATTGGATTGGAGACCCAGTACTTC
NA	TRBV5-1	NA	TRBJ2-3	CASSSYLGADTQYF	TGCGCCAGCAGCTCATACCTGGGCGCAGATACGCAGTATTTT
NA	TRBV7-2	NA	TRBJ1-5	CASSLVLFNQPQHF	TGTGCCAGCAGCTTAGTGCTATTCAATCAGCCCCAGCATTTT
NA	TRBV9	NA	TRBJ2-2	CASSTLPSISAGELFF	TGTGCCAGCAGCACCCTACCTTCTATTTCTGCCGGGGAGCTGTTTTTT
TRBD2	TRBV9	NA	TRBJ2-1	CASSEGLAGGPGNEQFF	TGTGCCAGCAGCGAAGGACTAGCGGGAGGGCCCGGCAATGAGCAGTTCTTC
TRBD1	TRBV6-4	NA	TRBJ2-3	CASSDGTETDTQYF	TGTGCCAGCAGTGACGGGACAGAGACAGATACGCAGTATTTT
TRBD2	TRBV10-3	NA	TRBJ2-1	CASNSGSHEQFF	TGTGCCTCAAATAGCGGGAGCCATGAGCAGTTCTTC
NA	TRBV28	NA	TRBJ1-4	CASSLQAEKLFF	TGTGCCAGCAGTTTGCAGGCAGAAAAACTGTTTTTT
NA	TRBV4-1	NA	TRBJ2-1	CASSPRGESSYNEQFF	TGCGCCAGCAGCCCCAGGGGGGAGAGCTCCTACAATGAGCAGTTCTTC
NA	TRBV7-9	NA	TRBJ1-2	CASSPSGQDFNYGYTF	TGTGCCAGCAGTCCAAGCGGGCAAGACTTTAACTATGGCTACACCTTC
TRBD2	TRBV6-1	NA	TRBJ2-3	CASRVAGGSTDTQYF	TGTGCCAGCAGGGTTGCGGGAGGGTCCACAGATACGCAGTATTTT
NA	TRBV5-1	NA	TRBJ1-4	CASSPPTGSTNEKLFF	TGCGCCAGCAGCCCCCCCACGGGATCAACTAATGAAAAACTGTTTTTT
NA	TRBV28	NA	TRBJ1-2	CASSLVVSGRVGDGYTF	TGTGCCAGCAGTTTAGTCGTTAGCGGCAGGGTGGGAGATGGCTACACCTTC
NA	TRBV28	NA	TRBJ2-1	CASTSSDNEQFF	TGTGCCAGCACCTCCTCGGACAATGAGCAGTTCTTC
TRBD2	TRBV5-1	NA	TRBJ2-1	CASSLNKVAGGEKEQFF	TGCGCCAGCAGCTTAAATAAGGTAGCGGGTGGGGAAAAGGAGCAGTTCTTC
NA	TRBV2	NA	TRBJ1-1	CASIVREGTEAFF	TGTGCCAGCATAGTACGGGAAGGCACTGAAGCTTTCTTT
NA	TRBV7-9	NA	TRBJ1-4	CASGQDYEKLFF	TGTGCCAGCGGCCAGGATTATGAAAAACTGTTTTTT
TRBD2	TRBV11-2	once	TRBJ2-7	CASSLAGGAYEQYF	TGTGCCAGCAGCTTAGCGGGAGGGGCCTACGAGCAGTACTTC
NA	TRBV28	NA	TRBJ2-7	CASKEGGYEQYF	TGTGCCAGCAAAGAAGGCGGATACGAGCAGTACTTC
TRBD1	TRBV27	once	TRBJ2-7	CASSLRADRAYEQYF	TGTGCCAGCAGTTTGAGAGCGGACAGGGCCTACGAGCAGTACTTC
TRBD2	TRBV6-1	NA	TRBJ2-5	CASTGRGEETQYF	TGTGCCAGCACTGGGAGGGGTGAAGAGACCCAGTACTTC
NA	TRBV6-1	NA	TRBJ1-2	CASSLTSYYGYTF	TGTGCCAGCAGCCTGACAAGTTACTATGGCTACACCTTC
NA	TRBV11-3	NA	TRBJ1-4	CASSLVELSEKLFF	TGCGCCAGCAGCTTAGTAGAGCTTTCTGAAAAACTGTTTTTT
TRBD1	TRBV5-1	NA	TRBJ1-2	CASSLTPAGTGGSGYGYTF	TGCGCCAGCAGCTTAACGCCAGCCGGGACAGGGGGTTCAGGCTATGGCTACACCTTC
NA	TRBV5-5	NA	TRBJ2-1	CASSFSPTGGYEQFF	TGTGCCAGCAGCTTTTCCCCGACTGGGGGGTATGAGCAGTTCTTC
NA	TRBV29-1	NA	TRBJ2-1	CSVIQGNNEQFF	TGCAGCGTAATACAGGGCAACAATGAGCAGTTCTTC
NA	TRBV27	NA	TRBJ2-1	CASSFLDSRLYNEQFF	TGTGCCAGCAGTTTCTTGGACAGCAGACTGTACAATGAGCAGTTCTTC
TRBD2	TRBV19	NA	TRBJ2-5	CASSWTSGGRQETQYF	TGTGCCAGTAGTTGGACTAGCGGGGGGCGGCAAGAGACCCAGTACTTC
NA	TRBV27	NA	TRBJ1-2	CASSFLGANYGYTF	TGTGCCAGCAGTTTTTTGGGGGCCAACTATGGCTACACCTTC
NA	TRBV5-6	NA	TRBJ1-1	CASSAGRGGMGEAFF	TGTGCCAGCAGCGCCGGCCGGGGGGGAATGGGTGAAGCTTTCTTT
TRBD2	TRBV16	NA	TRBJ2-7	CASNQRGGRPTYEQYF	TGTGCCAGCAACCAGAGGGGCGGGAGGCCCACCTACGAGCAGTACTTC
TRBD2	TRBV9	NA	TRBJ2-1	CASSPTSGSFHEQFF	TGTGCCAGCAGCCCGACTAGCGGGAGCTTCCATGAGCAGTTCTTC
NA	TRBV5-6	NA	TRBJ1-5	CASSKGQLRNQPQHF	TGTGCCAGCAGCAAAGGACAGCTCCGCAATCAGCCCCAGCATTTT
NA	TRBV30	NA	TRBJ1-4	CAWRRQGFQKLFF	TGTGCCTGGAGACGGCAGGGGTTTCAAAAACTGTTTTTT
NA	TRBV6-6	NA	TRBJ1-3	CASRTGNGNTIYF	TGTGCCAGCAGAACAGGGAATGGAAACACCATATATTTT
NA	TRBV30	few	TRBJ1-5	CAWSGGGNQPQHF	TGTGCCTGGAGTGGGGGCGGCAATCAGCCCCAGCATTTT
TRBD2	TRBV27	NA	TRBJ2-7	CASSLSGTSYEQYF	TGTGCCAGCAGTTTGTCCGGGACTAGCTACGAGCAGTACTTC
TRBD2	TRBV6-5	NA	TRBJ2-7	CATRLAGGPSTEQYF	TGTGCCACCCGACTAGCGGGAGGGCCTTCAACCGAGCAGTACTTC
NA	TRBV11-3	NA	TRBJ1-1	CASSTKKNTEAFF	TGTGCCAGCAGCACAAAGAAGAACACTGAAGCTTTCTTT
NA	TRBV28	once	TRBJ1-2	CASSLGGHGYTF	TGTGCCAGCAGTTTGGGGGGGCATGGCTACACCTTC
NA	TRBV4-3	NA	TRBJ2-3	CASSPAGVSTDTQYF	TGCGCCAGCAGCCCAGCCGGGGTAAGCACAGATACGCAGTATTTT
TRBD1	TRBV10-3	NA	TRBJ1-2	CAISEGGDRGPYGYTF	TGTGCCATCAGTGAAGGGGGGGACAGGGGGCCTTATGGCTACACCTTC